This TCR beta chain was documented in a study of shared clonotypes between healthy human individuals. Study as a whole: The donor group consisted of a couple of women and three men, aged 18 to 49.

This CDR3 region has 16 residues. Germline loops: CDR1 KGHSH, CDR2 LQKENI. V dropped 0 bases and J dropped 5 bases, with 16 bases sitting between them. Using immunoSEQ multiplex PCR, the repertoire was profiled, and TCRdb retains in-frame clones only, with some absent. The sample contains about 2 million clones, approximately 95% of which appear only once. This sequence originates from a man younger than 35 in good health. This chain uses TRBV18 with TRBJ2-5; D possibly corresponds to TRBD1 (5 bases). The sequencing sample was made of naive CD4+ T cells sorted from blood. Subset described: CD45RA+ positively selected. The DNA of the CDR3 is TGTGCCAGCTCACCACCCAGGGAAGACTTTCAGGAGACCCAGTACTTC. Translated: CASSPPREDFQETQYF.